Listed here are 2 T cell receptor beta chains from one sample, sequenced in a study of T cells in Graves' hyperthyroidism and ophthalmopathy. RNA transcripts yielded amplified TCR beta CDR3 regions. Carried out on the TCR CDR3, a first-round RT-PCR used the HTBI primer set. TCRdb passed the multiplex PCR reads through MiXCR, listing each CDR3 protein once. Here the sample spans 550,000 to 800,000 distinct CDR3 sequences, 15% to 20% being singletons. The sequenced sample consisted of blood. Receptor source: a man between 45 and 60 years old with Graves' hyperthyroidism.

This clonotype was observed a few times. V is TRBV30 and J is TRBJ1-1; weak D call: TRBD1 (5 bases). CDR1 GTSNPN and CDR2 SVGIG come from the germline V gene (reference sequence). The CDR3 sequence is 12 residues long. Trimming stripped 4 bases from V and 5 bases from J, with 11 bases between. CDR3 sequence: CAWIPQGTEAFF. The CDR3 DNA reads TGTGCCTGGATCCCCCAGGGAACTGAAGCTTTCTTT.

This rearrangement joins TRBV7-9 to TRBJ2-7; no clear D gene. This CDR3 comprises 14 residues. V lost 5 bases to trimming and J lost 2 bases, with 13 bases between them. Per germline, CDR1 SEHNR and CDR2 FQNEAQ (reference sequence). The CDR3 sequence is CASSPPRQTYEQYF. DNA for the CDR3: TGTGCCAGCAGCCCTCCCCGGCAGACCTACGAGCAGTACTTC.